The sequence of this T cell receptor beta chain was determined in a study of OX40 agonist ivuxolimab in advanced cancers. About the research overall: Dose-escalation subjects each had hepatocellular carcinoma, melanoma, renal cell or head and neck cancer. Prior anti-PD-1, anti-PD-L1 or anti-CTLA-4 therapy was allowed; 30% to 40% had some.

Only in-frame clones appear in the TCRdb table, and some are missing; sequencing was by immunoSEQ multiplex PCR. Among more than 80,000 clones listed, roughly 89% were seen once. At cycle 4 day 1, cycle 7 day 1, and baseline, blood was sampled. The CDR3 has 16 residues. In germline, CDR1 is MNHEY, CDR2 SMNVEV (reference sequence). Trimming pared 5 bases from V and 0 bases from J, leaving 17 bases between. The sample in question was CD4+ or CD8+ T cells sorted from blood, obtained in a trial of the OX40 agonist ivuxolimab. The rearrangement uses TRBV27 and TRBJ2-7; D is tentatively TRBD1 or TRBD2 (6 bases each). The TCR was taken from an adult with an advanced solid tumor such as melanoma, head and neck, liver or kidney cancer. In nucleotides, the CDR3 is TGTGCCAGCAGTCCTCGTGGAGGGGGTCGCTCCTACGAGCAGTACTTC. Translation: CASSPRGGGRSYEQYF.